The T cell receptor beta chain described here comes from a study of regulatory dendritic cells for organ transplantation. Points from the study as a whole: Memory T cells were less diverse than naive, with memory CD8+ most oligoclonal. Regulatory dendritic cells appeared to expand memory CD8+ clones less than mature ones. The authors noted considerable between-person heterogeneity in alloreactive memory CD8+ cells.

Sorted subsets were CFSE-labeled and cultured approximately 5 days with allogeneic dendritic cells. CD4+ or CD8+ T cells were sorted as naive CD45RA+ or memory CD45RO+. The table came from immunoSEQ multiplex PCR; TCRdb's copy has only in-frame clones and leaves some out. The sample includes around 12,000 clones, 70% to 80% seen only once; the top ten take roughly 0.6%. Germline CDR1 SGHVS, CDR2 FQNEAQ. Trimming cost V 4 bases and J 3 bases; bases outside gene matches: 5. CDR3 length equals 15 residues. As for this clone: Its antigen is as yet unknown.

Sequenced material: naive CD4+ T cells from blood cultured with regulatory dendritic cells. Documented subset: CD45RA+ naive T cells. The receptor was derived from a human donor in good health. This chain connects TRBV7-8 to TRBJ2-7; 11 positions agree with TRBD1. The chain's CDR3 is CASSYGQGARYEQYF. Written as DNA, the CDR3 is TGTGCCAGCAGCTACGGACAGGGGGCTCGCTACGAGCAGTACTTC. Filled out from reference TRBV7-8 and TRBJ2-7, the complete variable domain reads GAGVSQSPRYKVAKRGQDVALRCDPISGHVSLFWYQQALGQGPEFLTYFQNEAQLDKSGLPSDRFFAERPEGSVSTLKIQRTQQEDSAVYLCASSYGQGARYEQYFGPGTRLTVT.